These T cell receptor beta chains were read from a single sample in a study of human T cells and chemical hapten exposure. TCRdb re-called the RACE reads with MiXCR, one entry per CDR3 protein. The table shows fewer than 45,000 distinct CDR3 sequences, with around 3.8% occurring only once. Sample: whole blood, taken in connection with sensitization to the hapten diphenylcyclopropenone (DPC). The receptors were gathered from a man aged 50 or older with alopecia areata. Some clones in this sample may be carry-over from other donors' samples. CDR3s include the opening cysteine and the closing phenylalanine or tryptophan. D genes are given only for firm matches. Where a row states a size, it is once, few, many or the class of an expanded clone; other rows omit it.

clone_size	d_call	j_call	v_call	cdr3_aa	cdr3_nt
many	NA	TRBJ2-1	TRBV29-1	CSVDTDYNEQFF	TGCAGCGTTGACACCGACTACAATGAGCAGTTCTTC
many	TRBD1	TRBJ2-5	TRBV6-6	CASSSGTGETQYF	TGTGCCAGCAGTTCCGGGACAGGGGAGACCCAGTACTTC
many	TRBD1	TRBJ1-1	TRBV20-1	CSAPGQQNTEAFF	TGCAGTGCCCCGGGACAGCAGAACACTGAAGCTTTCTTT
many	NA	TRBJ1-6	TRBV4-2	CASSQGIGYNSPLHF	TGTGCCAGCAGCCAAGGGATAGGTTATAATTCACCCCTCCACTTT
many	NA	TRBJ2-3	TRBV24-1	CATSGATDTQYF	TGTGCCACCAGTGGAGCCACAGATACGCAGTATTTT
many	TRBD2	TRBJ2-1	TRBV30	CAWSIGTSRYNEQFF	TGTGCCTGGAGCATCGGGACTAGCAGATACAATGAGCAGTTCTTC
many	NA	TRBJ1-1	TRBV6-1	CASSALRGNTEAFF	TGTGCCAGCAGTGCTTTAAGGGGGAACACTGAAGCTTTCTTT
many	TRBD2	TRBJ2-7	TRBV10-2	CASSVQPGTSHEQYF	TGCGCCAGCAGTGTACAACCCGGGACTAGCCACGAGCAGTACTTC
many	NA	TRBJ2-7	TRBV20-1	CSARDPTALGEQYF	TGCAGTGCTAGAGACCCGACCGCCCTAGGGGAGCAGTACTTC
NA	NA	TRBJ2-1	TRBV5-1	CASSITGDREQFF	TGCGCCAGCAGCATAACGGGGGACCGGGAGCAGTTCTTC
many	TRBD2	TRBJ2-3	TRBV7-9	CASSLAPSGASTDTQYF	TGTGCCAGCAGCTTAGCCCCTAGCGGGGCCAGCACAGATACGCAGTATTTT
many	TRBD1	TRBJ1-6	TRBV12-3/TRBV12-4	CASSLPNWTGKDSPLHF	TGTGCCAGCAGTTTACCAAATTGGACAGGGAAAGATTCACCCCTCCACTTT
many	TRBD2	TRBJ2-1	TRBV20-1	CSAPSGSRNEQFF	TGCAGTGCCCCTAGCGGGAGTCGAAATGAGCAGTTCTTC
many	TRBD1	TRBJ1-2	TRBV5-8	CASSSRQGGYYGYTF	TGTGCCAGCAGCTCGAGACAGGGCGGTTACTATGGCTACACCTTC
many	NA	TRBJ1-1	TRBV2	CASSVQGSTEAFF	TGTGCCAGCAGTGTTCAGGGGAGCACTGAAGCTTTCTTT
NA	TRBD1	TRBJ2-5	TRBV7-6	CASRSTGEETQYF	TGTGCCAGCAGGTCGACAGGGGAAGAGACCCAGTACTTC
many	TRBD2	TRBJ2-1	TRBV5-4	CASNAGTSGINEQFF	TGTGCCAGCAACGCCGGGACTAGCGGAATCAATGAGCAGTTCTTC
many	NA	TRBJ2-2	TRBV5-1	CASSLAARAGTGELFF	TGCGCCAGCAGCTTGGCCGCCCGGGCTGGCACCGGGGAGCTGTTTTTT
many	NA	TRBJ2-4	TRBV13	CASSPDPAGAKNIQYF	TGTGCCAGCAGCCCGGACCCCGCCGGGGCCAAAAACATTCAGTACTTC
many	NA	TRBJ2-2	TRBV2	CASYLPRDTGELFF	TGTGCCAGTTACCTCCCCAGGGACACCGGGGAGCTGTTTTTT
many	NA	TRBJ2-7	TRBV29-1	CSVTRGFEQYF	TGCAGCGTTACCCGCGGGTTCGAGCAGTACTTC
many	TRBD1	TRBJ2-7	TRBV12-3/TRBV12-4	CASRGTGAEQYF	TGTGCCAGCAGGGGGACAGGCGCCGAGCAGTACTTC
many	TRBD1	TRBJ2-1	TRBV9	CASSHPRDRRRRGNNEQFF	TGTGCCAGCAGCCACCCTAGGGACAGGAGGCGGCGGGGAAACAATGAGCAGTTCTTC
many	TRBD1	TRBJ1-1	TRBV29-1	CSVRPTGETEAFF	TGCAGCGTTCGACCCACAGGGGAAACTGAAGCTTTCTTT
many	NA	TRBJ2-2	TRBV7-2	CATIHTDGSSNTGELFF	TGTGCCACCATCCATACGGACGGGAGTTCAAACACCGGGGAGCTGTTTTTT
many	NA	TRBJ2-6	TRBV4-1	CASSQDPATGANVLTF	TGCGCCAGCAGCCAAGATCCGGCTACTGGGGCCAACGTCCTGACTTTC
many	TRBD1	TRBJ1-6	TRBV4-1	CASSPTSGQGNSPLHF	TGCGCCAGCAGCCCAACCTCCGGACAGGGGAATTCACCCCTCCACTTT
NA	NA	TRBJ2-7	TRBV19	CASRATGPYEQYF	TGTGCCAGTAGAGCGACAGGCCCCTACGAGCAGTACTTC
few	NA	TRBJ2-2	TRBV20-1	CSASRASRTGELFF	TGCAGTGCTTCACGAGCTAGCAGGACCGGGGAGCTGTTTTTT
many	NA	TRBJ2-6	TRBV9	CASSVISSGANVLTF	TGTGCCAGCAGCGTTATAAGCTCTGGGGCCAACGTCCTGACTTTC
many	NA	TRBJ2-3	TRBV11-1	CASSSSIDTQYF	TGTGCCAGCAGCTCCTCTATAGATACGCAGTATTTT
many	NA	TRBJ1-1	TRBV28	CASRRRTDLRVTEAFF	TGTGCCAGCAGACGACGGACAGATCTACGGGTCACTGAAGCTTTCTTT
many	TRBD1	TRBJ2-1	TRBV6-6	CASSATMGQGRGDNEQFF	TGTGCCAGCAGTGCGACCATGGGACAGGGACGGGGAGACAATGAGCAGTTCTTC
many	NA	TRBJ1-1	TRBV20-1	CSARDFLMNTEAFF	TGCAGTGCTAGGGATTTCCTCATGAACACTGAAGCTTTCTTT
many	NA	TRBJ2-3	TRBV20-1	CSATTKGTDTQYF	TGCAGTGCCACGACGAAGGGAACCGATACGCAGTATTTT
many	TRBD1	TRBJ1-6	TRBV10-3	CAIGQGNSPLHF	TGTGCCATCGGACAGGGTAATTCACCCCTCCACTTT